This record covers a single T cell receptor (beta chain). After removal of 7 bases from V and 5 bases from J, the junction contained 11 bases not matched to a gene. The germline CDR1 and CDR2 sequences are SGHRS and YFSETQ. This CDR3 region has 14 residues. This specimen belongs to a study of blood T cells in healthy people across ages. Through a sample-barcoded 5' primer and a J-beta primer mix, a second PCR was run for about 6 to 11 cycles. In TCRdb, the 5' RACE reads were re-called with MiXCR into one record per CDR3 protein. The table records approximately 780,000 distinct CDR3 sequences, more than 25% of them present only once. This sample was shared with a second study, whose subject was T cells of mothers and their children. That work adds: In cDNA synthesis, all of the extracted RNA was used at approximately 1.5 ug per 15 ul. The M1S primer of the second PCR added sample barcodes and 2-4 random nucleotides.

This receptor was obtained from a boy younger than 18 in good health. The rearrangement links TRBV5-1 to TRBJ1-2; TRBD1 aligns across 7 bases. Material for sequencing was blood. CDR3 residues: CASSRTGLEYGYTF. CDR3 nucleotide sequence: TGCGCCAGCTCAAGGACAGGCCTAGAGTATGGCTACACCTTC.